Given below is one T cell receptor beta chain in context. Its antigen is unidentified. Researchers ran the PCR with 60 Vbeta and 13 Jbeta primers. Produced via immunoSEQ multiplex PCR; TCRdb's table is partial and in-frame only. The sample includes about 82,000 clones, around four fifths seen only once; the top ten take 6.2%. These data belong to a study of cytomegalovirus exposure and HLA in healthy donors. Background on the study: Among the roughly 400 genotyped donors, around 85% were placed in the Caucasian-associated ancestry cluster. Study-level results: Being productive about 87% or about 30% of the time was typical of most TCR beta V segments in an earlier analysis. Listed as cytomegalovirus-associated were 150 to 200 TCR beta chains.

The CDR3 loop spans 16 amino acids. Germline CDR1 and CDR2: MNHEY and SVGAGI. Trimming removed 0 bases from V and 5 bases from J, with 16 bases in between. The gene calls are TRBV6-5 and TRBJ2-5; TRBD1 is a possible D gene (6 bases). The receptor was derived from a woman in her 50s in good health and CMV-seropositive. The sequenced sample consisted of PBMCs. The CDR3 DNA reads TGTGCCAGCAGTTACTCGCTCAGGGGCCCAGGGGAGACCCAGTACTTC. Residues: CASSYSLRGPGETQYF.